This TCR beta chain was sequenced for a study of T cell responses to AZD1222 COVID-19 vaccine. As concerns this clone: Its antigen is still unknown.

The repertoire was sequenced with immunoSEQ multiplex PCR; TCRdb's copy has only in-frame clones and lacks some. The sample records under 95,000 clones, 70% to 90% being singletons. CDR1 and CDR2 (germline): SGHAT, FQNNGV. Losses at the gene ends were 3 bases for V and 5 bases for J; bases not matched to a gene: 12. The CDR3 runs 17 residues. The study's findings and limits: At baseline, just 6 or 7 AZD1222 recipients tested seropositive.

Sequencing was performed on peripheral blood, taken on day 0 of AZD1222 vaccination. This clonotype was obtained from an adult in good health. The chain recombines TRBV11-2 with TRBJ1-2, with 10 bases fitting TRBD1. CDR3 residues: CASSFRPLGTGEYGYTF. The CDR3 DNA follows: TGTGCCAGCAGCTTTAGGCCCCTCGGGACAGGGGAATATGGCTACACCTTC.